The present T cell receptor beta chain was sequenced within a study of cytomegalovirus exposure and HLA in healthy donors. The study ran its PCR with 60 Vbeta and 13 Jbeta primers. TCRdb keeps only in-frame clones here, not all; method: immunoSEQ multiplex PCR. The sample has roughly 100,000 clones, around four fifths seen once. General study results and limits: In a later analysis, HLA-C alleles had the fewest associated TCRs, DRB1 alleles the most. In vitro work confirmed that three CMV-associated chains recognize CMV antigens.

The sample holds a few counts of this clone. What it binds is unknown. Germline V gene lookup returns CDR1 SGHRS and CDR2 YFSETQ. The CDR3 spans 13 residues. Trimming cost V 5 bases and J 9 bases; bases outside gene matches: 8. This TCR was recovered from a woman aged 40 to 50 in good health and CMV-seropositive. The V gene is TRBV5-1, the J gene TRBJ1-1, with 9 bases matching TRBD1. Sequencing was carried out using PBMCs. The CDR3 bases are TGCGCCAGCAGTCCAACAGGGGGCCCGAAAGCTTTCTTT. The encoded protein is CASSPTGGPKAFF. Full variable domain (rest looked up from reference TRBV5-1 and TRBJ1-1): KAGVTQTPRYLIKTRGQQVTLSCSPISGHRSVSWYQQTPGQGLQFLFEYFSETQRNKGNFPGRFSGRQFSNSRSEMNVSTLELGDSALYLCASSPTGGPKAFFGQGTRLTVV.